What follows are 17 T cell receptor beta chains derived from one specimen sequenced in a study of T cells in Graves' hyperthyroidism and ophthalmopathy. RNA transcripts served as the template for amplifying TCR beta CDR3 regions. Using the HTBI primer set, a first-round RT-PCR was run on the TCR CDR3. TCRdb redid the calling of the multiplex PCR reads with MiXCR, one entry per CDR3 protein. The sample lists around 620,000 distinct CDR3 sequences, 14% occurring once. Sequenced material: blood. The source is a woman between 18 and 29 years old with Graves' ophthalmopathy.

This clonotype appeared many times. CDR3 coding DNA: TGTGCCAGCAGCTTAGTTGCCCCCTATGGCTACACCTTC. This codes for CASSLVAPYGYTF. This sequence joins TRBV7-9 and TRBJ1-2; D not resolved. The ends were cut back, 1 base at V and 4 bases at J, with 7 bases in the middle. The CDR3 covers 13 residues. Per the germline V gene, CDR1 is SEHNR and CDR2 is FQNEAQ (reference sequence).

This clonotype has a handful of counts. V is TRBV19 and J is TRBJ2-7; no clear D. Per germline, CDR1 LNHDA and CDR2 SQIVND (reference sequence). CDR3 size: 19 residues. V lost 4 bases, J lost 4 bases, and 29 bases lay in between. For the CDR3, the DNA is TGTGCCAGTAGTACGGCCCCACACCACACCTCATCCGTCCGGTACGAGCAGTACTTC. It is translated as CASSTAPHHTSSVRYEQYF.

At least ten counts were recorded for this clonotype. V is TRBV30 and J is TRBJ1-1; no firm D call. The CDR3 covers 13 residues. With 2 bases removed from V and 1 base from J, the gap between germline ends came to 8 bases. Per the germline V gene, CDR1 is GTSNPN and CDR2 is SVGIG (reference sequence). CDR3 sequence: CAWSLGTNTEAFF. The CDR3 bases are TGTGCCTGGAGTTTGGGCACGAACACTGAAGCTTTCTTT.

This clonotype came up many times. The rearrangement uses TRBV28 and TRBJ1-5; tentative D call: TRBD1 (6 bases). V gave up 6 bases and J gave up 0 bases, with 21 bases separating them. CDR3 size: 18 residues. Germline CDR1 is MDHEN and CDR2 is SYDVKM. In DNA form, the CDR3 reads TGTGCCAGCAGCCTAGGGACACCCCCCGATTATAGCAATCAGCCCCAGCATTTT. Protein: CASSLGTPPDYSNQPQHF.

This clonotype showed up just a few times. The V call is TRBV4-2, the J call TRBJ2-3; TRBD2 might be the D (6 bases). The length of the CDR3 is 16 residues. Deletions cut 0 bases from V and 4 bases from J, with 14 bases between. Germline V gives CDR1 LGHNA, CDR2 YNFKEQ. The CDR3 protein is CASSQDGTSRSDTQYF. For the CDR3, the DNA is TGTGCCAGCAGCCAAGATGGAACTAGCAGGTCAGATACGCAGTATTTT.

This clonotype was seen at least ten times. CDR3 loop: CSASVLATDTQYF. As DNA, the CDR3 is TGCAGTGCTTCGGTATTAGCCACAGATACGCAGTATTTT. The rearrangement uses TRBV20-1 and TRBJ2-3; D not resolved. With 5 bases removed from V and 2 bases from J, the gap between germline ends came to 11 bases. CDR3 size: 13 residues. Germline assignment: CDR1 DFQATT and CDR2 SNEGSKA (reference sequence).

This clonotype was seen at least ten times. The chain links TRBV28 to TRBJ2-7; D uncertain. Germline CDR1 and CDR2: MDHEN and SYDVKM. The CDR3 has 13 amino acids. Trimming left V 1 base short and J 6 bases short, with 10 bases between. CDR3 sequence (DNA): TGTGCCAGCAGTTTATTTCGGGTGGGCGAGCAGTACTTC. It codes for CASSLFRVGEQYF.

This clonotype showed up many times. This chain uses TRBV9 with TRBJ2-7, with D possibly matching TRBD1 (6 bases). Germline V lookup: CDR1 SGDLS, CDR2 YYNGEE. The CDR3 is 14 amino acids. The ends were cut back, 3 bases at V and 4 bases at J, with 14 bases in the middle. CDR3: CASSASGTIYEQYF. DNA of the CDR3: TGTGCCAGCAGCGCCTCCGGGACAATTTACGAGCAGTACTTC.

In this sample, this clonotype turned up many times. The rearrangement joins TRBV28 to TRBJ1-1, with D tentatively TRBD1 (6 bases). Trimming took 6 bases from V and 0 from J, leaving 14 bases between them. CDR1 is MDHEN and CDR2 is SYDVKM in the germline V gene. The CDR3 totals 15 residues. In nucleotides, the CDR3 is TGTGCCAGCAGACATGGGACACTCATGAACACTGAAGCTTTCTTT. Translation: CASRHGTLMNTEAFF. The complete variable domain, with remaining parts taken from reference TRBV28 and TRBJ1-1, reads DVKVTQSSRYLVKRTGEKVFLECVQDMDHENMFWYRQDPGLGLRLIYFSYDVKMKEKGDIPEGYSVSREKKERFSLILESASTNQTSMYLCASRHGTLMNTEAFFGQGTRLTVV.

Worth noting for this clonotype: It may be a read error: a sequence one base away is much more abundant. The V call is TRBV12-3 or TRBV12-4, the J call TRBJ2-7, with a tentative D call TRBD1 (5 bases). CDR3 length equals 14 residues. V was cut by 7 bases and J by 3 bases, with 16 bases left in between. For the CDR3, the DNA is TGTGCCAGCACCCCGACAGCTTCGAACTACGAGCAGTACTTC. It codes for CASTPTASNYEQYF.

This clonotype showed up many times. The chain has TRBV7-3 and TRBJ2-3; D gene ambiguous. Trimming left V 1 base short and J 0 bases short, with 11 bases between. Looked up from germline, CDR1 is SGHTA and CDR2 is FQGTGA. The CDR3 has 16 residues. In DNA, the CDR3 is TGTGCCAGCAGCTTAATTGGCCAGAGGAGCACAGATACGCAGTATTTT. Its protein is CASSLIGQRSTDTQYF. The full variable domain, in which reference TRBV7-3 and TRBJ2-3 provide the parts outside the CDR3, is GAGVSQTPSNKVTEKGKYVELRCDPISGHTALYWYRQSLGQGPEFLIYFQGTGAADDSGLPNDRFFAVRPEGSVSTLKIQRTERGDSAVYLCASSLIGQRSTDTQYFGPGTRLTVL.

This clonotype was seen repeatedly, ten times or more. The V and J genes are TRBV28 and TRBJ2-1; tentatively, D is TRBD2 (5 bases). V lost 4 bases to trimming and J lost 0 bases, with 10 bases between them. Germline CDR1 MDHEN, CDR2 SYDVKM. The CDR3 totals 15 residues. The CDR3 coding sequence is TGTGCCAGCAGTTCCCCAGCGGTCTCCTACAATGAGCAGTTCTTC. Its protein product is CASSSPAVSYNEQFF. Supplemented by reference TRBV28 and TRBJ2-1, the full variable domain reads DVKVTQSSRYLVKRTGEKVFLECVQDMDHENMFWYRQDPGLGLRLIYFSYDVKMKEKGDIPEGYSVSREKKERFSLILESASTNQTSMYLCASSSPAVSYNEQFFGPGTRLTVL.

With respect to this clonotype: It may be a read error: a sequence one base away is much more abundant. The CDR3 nucleotides read TGTGCCAGCAGCTTGGAGGGACAGGGGTACAACGAGCAGTACTTC. It specifies CASSLEGQGYNEQYF. The V gene is TRBV5-5, the J gene TRBJ2-7, with 10 bases identical to TRBD1. V dropped 0 bases and J dropped 5; count of bases not matched to a gene: 5. The CDR3 extends over 15 amino acids. Germline V CDR1 and CDR2: SGHKS, YYEKEE (reference sequence).

The genes are TRBV7-6 and TRBJ2-7, with 7 positions matching TRBD1. J lost 3 bases, V lost 5 bases, and 10 bases had no gene match. Germline CDR1 reads SGHVS; CDR2 reads FNYEAQ. There are 15 residues in the CDR3. CDR3 nucleotides: TGTGCCAGCAGCCCGAGCCCGGGACAGATCTACGAGCAGTACTTC. Translation: CASSPSPGQIYEQYF.

This chain links TRBV18 with TRBJ1-4; unclear D gene. V lost 3 bases, J lost 4 bases, and 9 bases lay in between. The V gene's germline CDR1 is KGHSH and CDR2 LQKENI. The CDR3 has 14 amino acids. For the CDR3, the DNA is TGTGCCAGCTCACCGCAAAGCGTTAATGAAAAACTGTTTTTT. Its protein product is CASSPQSVNEKLFF.

This clonotype was found many times. The chain carries TRBV28 and TRBJ1-2; the D is unclear. In germline, CDR1 is MDHEN, CDR2 SYDVKM. This CDR3 contains 13 residues. Trimming took off 5 bases at V and 2 bases at J, with 9 bases between the two ends. The CDR3 loop reads CASSETRNYGYTF. CDR3 bases: TGTGCCAGCAGTGAGACGAGGAACTATGGCTACACCTTC.

This clonotype was picked up a small number of times. The V and J genes are TRBV18 and TRBJ1-6, with D possibly being TRBD1 (5 bases). V was shortened by 3 bases and J by 0 bases, with 12 bases between the two germline ends. Germline V lookup: CDR1 KGHSH, CDR2 LQKENI. The length of the CDR3 is 17 residues. In nucleotides, the CDR3 is TGTGCCAGCTCACCGAGGGGTTCGAGCTCCTATAATTCACCCCTCCACTTT. This encodes CASSPRGSSSYNSPLHF. Variable domain in full (rest from reference TRBV18 and TRBJ1-6): NAGVMQNPRHLVRRRGQEARLRCSPMKGHSHVYWYRQLPEEGLKFMVYLQKENIIDESGMPKERFSAEFPKEGPSILRIQQVVRGDSAAYFCASSPRGSSSYNSPLHFGNGTRLTVT.